This TCR beta chain was profiled in a study of blood T cell repertoires in COVID-19. Method: immunoSEQ multiplex PCR; TCRdb's copy keeps in-frame clones and lacks some. The sample lists some 56,000 clones; about 91% were seen once. The CDR3 extends over 12 amino acids. The V and J ends lost 3 bases and 3 bases, in that order; junction bases with no gene match: 0. Germline-derived CDR1 and CDR2 are GTSNPN and SVGIG (reference sequence). The clonotype originates from a woman aged 55-75 years with COVID-19, enrolled during active disease. The sequencing input was peripheral blood. This chain links TRBV30 with TRBJ2-7, with 9 bases identical to TRBD2. CDR3 amino acids: CAWRTSGYEQYF. The DNA of the CDR3 is TGTGCCTGGAGGACTAGCGGCTACGAGCAGTACTTC.